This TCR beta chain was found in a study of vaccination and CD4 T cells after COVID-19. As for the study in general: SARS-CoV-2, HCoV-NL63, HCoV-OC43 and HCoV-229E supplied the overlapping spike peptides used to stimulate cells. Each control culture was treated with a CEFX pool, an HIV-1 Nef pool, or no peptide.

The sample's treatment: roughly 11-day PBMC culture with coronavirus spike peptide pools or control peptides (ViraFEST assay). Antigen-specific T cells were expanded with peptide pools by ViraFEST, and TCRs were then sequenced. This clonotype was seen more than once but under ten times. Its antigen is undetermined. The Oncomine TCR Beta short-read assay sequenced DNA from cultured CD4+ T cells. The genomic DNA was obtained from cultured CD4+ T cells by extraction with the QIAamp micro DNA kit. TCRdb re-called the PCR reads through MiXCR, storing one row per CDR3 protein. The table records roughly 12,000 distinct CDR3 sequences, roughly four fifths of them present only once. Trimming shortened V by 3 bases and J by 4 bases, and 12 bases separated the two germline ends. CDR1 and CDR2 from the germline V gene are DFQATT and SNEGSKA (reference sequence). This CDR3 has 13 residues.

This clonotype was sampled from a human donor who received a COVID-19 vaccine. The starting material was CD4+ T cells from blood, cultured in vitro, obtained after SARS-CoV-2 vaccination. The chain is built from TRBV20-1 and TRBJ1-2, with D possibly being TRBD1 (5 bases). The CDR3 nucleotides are TGCAGTGCTAGCGCAGGGAACCCCTATGGCTACACCTTC. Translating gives CSASAGNPYGYTF.